This TCR beta chain was identified in a study of shared clonotypes between healthy human individuals. The data were produced by immunoSEQ multiplex PCR, yet TCRdb's version contains in-frame clones alone and is incomplete. The sample lists some 1.5 million clones; approximately 98% were seen once. Trimming removed 5 bases from V and 5 bases from J; junction bases left unmatched: 9. Germline values: CDR1 SGHNT, CDR2 YENEEA. The CDR3 is made up of 16 amino acids. The chain has TRBV11-3 and TRBJ2-1; 10 bases are a match to TRBD2. This clonotype was sampled from a young man in good health. The source material was naive CD4+ T cells sorted from blood. Subset denoted: CD45RA+ positively selected. CDR3 amino acids: CASSPIGTSANNEQFF. The DNA of the CDR3 is TGTGCCAGCAGCCCAATCGGGACTAGCGCGAACAATGAGCAGTTCTTC.